A selection of T cell receptor beta chains follows, all from one sample in a study of T cells in Graves' hyperthyroidism and ophthalmopathy. In TCRdb, the multiplex PCR reads were re-called with MiXCR into one record per CDR3 protein. The sample has 410,000 or so distinct CDR3 sequences, roughly 15% seen once. What was sequenced was blood. These receptor sequences come from a man between 18 and 29 years old with Graves' ophthalmopathy. CDR3s include the opening cysteine and the closing phenylalanine or tryptophan. The order of the fields is D gene, V gene, J gene, CDR3 length, clone size, CDR3 protein, CDR3 DNA. D genes are given only for firm matches. Part of the rows lack a size; the others show once, few, many or a class for expanded clones.

>-|TRBV4-2|TRBJ2-3|16|few
CASSQEPGKGSDTQYF
TGTGCCAGCAGCCAAGAGCCGGGGAAGGGCTCTGATACGCAGTATTTT
>-|TRBV5-8|TRBJ1-1|14|few
CASSFGLGDTEAFF
TGTGCCAGCAGCTTTGGCCTGGGGGACACTGAAGCTTTCTTT
>TRBD1|TRBV7-9|TRBJ1-5|18|-
CASSSYRGLGGRNQPQHF
TGTGCCAGCAGCTCATATAGAGGTTTAGGGGGCAGGAATCAGCCCCAGCATTTT
>TRBD1|TRBV4-1|TRBJ2-1|17|many
CASSQRKVWDRINEQFF
TGCGCCAGCAGCCAACGAAAAGTATGGGACAGGATCAATGAGCAGTTCTTC
>TRBD2|TRBV12-3/TRBV12-4|TRBJ2-3|16|many
CASSRGSGRGIDTQYF
TGTGCCAGCAGCCGCGGTAGCGGGAGAGGTATAGATACGCAGTATTTT
>TRBD2|TRBV29-1|TRBJ2-7|16|many
CSVESIGGLAVYEQYF
TGCAGCGTTGAAAGTATAGGGGGACTAGCGGTCTACGAGCAGTACTTC
>TRBD2|TRBV9|TRBJ2-1|15|-
CASSVGGGVYNEQFF
TGTGCCAGCAGCGTAGGTGGGGGGGTCTACAATGAGCAGTTCTTC
>-|TRBV6-6|TRBJ2-3|17|many
CASSYSIGLRAADTQYF
TGTGCCAGCAGTTACTCGATAGGGTTGAGGGCCGCAGATACGCAGTATTTT
>TRBD1|TRBV6-1|TRBJ2-2|15|-
CASSVGTGGTGELFF
TGTGCCAGCAGTGTGGGGACAGGGGGCACCGGGGAGCTGTTTTTT
>-|TRBV19|TRBJ1-1|14|many
CASSGRTVNTEAFF
TGTGCCAGTAGTGGGCGGACGGTGAACACTGAAGCTTTCTTT
>-|TRBV3-1|TRBJ2-5|13|many
CASSQTGRETQYF
TGTGCCAGCAGCCAGACAGGGAGGGAGACCCAGTACTTC
>-|TRBV28|TRBJ1-5|15|few
CASSFVARGNQPQHF
TGTGCCAGCAGTTTTGTCGCCCGGGGGAATCAGCCCCAGCATTTT
>-|TRBV12-5|TRBJ1-1|8|few
CASGLAFF
TGTGCTAGTGGTTTAGCTTTCTTT
>-|TRBV7-8|TRBJ2-2|16|-
CASSLWVPGGTGELFF
TGTGCCAGCAGCTTATGGGTTCCTGGGGGCACCGGGGAGCTGTTTTTT
>-|TRBV30|TRBJ2-1|13|many
CAWSGEGVEEQFF
TGTGCCTGGAGTGGGGAGGGGGTTGAGGAGCAGTTCTTC
>TRBD2|TRBV20-1|TRBJ2-1|14|many
CSAGPGLGYNEQFF
TGCAGTGCTGGACCGGGACTAGGATACAATGAGCAGTTCTTC
>-|TRBV20-1|TRBJ1-1|13|many
CSARGPLNTEAFF
TGCAGTGCTAGAGGTCCCTTGAACACTGAAGCTTTCTTT
>TRBD1|TRBV29-1|TRBJ1-1|13|few
CSVTGTANFEAFF
TGCAGCGTTACCGGGACAGCGAACTTTGAAGCTTTCTTT
>-|TRBV5-8|TRBJ2-1|16|-
CASSLVAGTADNEQFF
TGTGCCAGCAGCTTGGTGGCAGGGACGGCGGACAATGAGCAGTTCTTC
>-|TRBV13|TRBJ1-6|16|many
CASSLRGEDYNSPLHF
TGTGCCAGCAGCTTGCGGGGTGAGGACTATAATTCACCCCTCCACTTT
>-|TRBV7-2|TRBJ1-1|13|many
CASSLVSSTEAFF
TGTGCCAGCAGCTTAGTATCAAGCACTGAAGCTTTCTTT
>-|TRBV6-5|TRBJ2-1|19|-
CASSYSLLRAQLGRNEQFF
TGTGCCAGCAGTTACTCCTTATTAAGGGCCCAATTGGGGCGTAATGAGCAGTTCTTC
>TRBD1|TRBV6-6|TRBJ1-2|16|many
CASSYSIAGTGRRYTF
TGTGCCAGCAGTTACTCGATCGCCGGGACAGGGAGGCGCTACACCTTC
>-|TRBV11-2|TRBJ1-1|14|many
CASSLIFRATEAFF
TGTGCCAGCAGCTTAATCTTCCGGGCCACTGAAGCTTTCTTT
>-|TRBV4-1|TRBJ1-6|15|-
CASSQDLGQGSPLHF
TGCGCCAGCAGCCAAGATTTGGGTCAAGGCTCACCCCTCCACTTT
>TRBD1|TRBV5-1|TRBJ2-7|16|many
CASSLEPGQLTYEQYF
TGCGCCAGCAGCTTGGAACCGGGACAGTTGACCTACGAGCAGTACTTC
>TRBD1|TRBV12-3/TRBV12-4|TRBJ1-4|14|many
CASSWDRGNEKLFF
TGTGCCAGCAGTTGGGACAGGGGAAATGAAAAACTGTTTTTT
>TRBD2|TRBV20-1|TRBJ2-1|17|many
CSARDFSTSGGHNEQFF
TGCAGTGCTAGAGATTTTTCCACTAGCGGGGGGCACAATGAGCAGTTCTTC
>-|TRBV24-1|TRBJ1-2|14|few
CATSAESHVHGYTF
TGTGCCACCAGTGCCGAGAGCCATGTGCATGGCTACACCTTC
>-|TRBV7-9|TRBJ1-2|15|few
CASSLVGSNPYGYTF
TGTGCCAGCAGCTTAGTGGGATCGAATCCCTATGGCTACACCTTC
>-|TRBV7-3|TRBJ2-3|14|-
CASSLSQGTYTQYF
TGTGCCAGCAGCTTAAGTCAGGGGACGTATACGCAGTATTTT
>-|TRBV20-1|TRBJ1-1|15|-
CSARDPEGPGTEAFF
TGCAGTGCTAGAGATCCGGAAGGACCTGGAACTGAAGCTTTCTTT
>TRBD1|TRBV27|TRBJ2-7|15|many
CASSARTGGSYEQYF
TGTGCCAGCAGCGCTCGGACAGGGGGATCCTACGAGCAGTACTTC
>TRBD1|TRBV19|TRBJ2-7|14|many
CASSDRASSYEQYF
TGTGCCAGTAGTGACAGGGCTAGCTCCTACGAGCAGTACTTC
>-|TRBV10-2|TRBJ2-7|15|-
CASSESGTLFYEQYF
TGCGCCAGCAGTGAGTCCGGGACTTTATTCTACGAGCAGTACTTC
>-|TRBV27|TRBJ2-7|16|many
CASSPTGYPLADEQYF
TGTGCCAGCAGTCCTACAGGGTACCCCTTGGCGGACGAGCAGTACTTC
>-|TRBV20-1|TRBJ1-2|11|many
CATTVNDGYTF
TGCGCCACGACAGTCAATGATGGCTACACCTTC
>TRBD2|TRBV20-1|TRBJ2-6|15|-
CSAHGGGEGANVLTF
TGCAGTGCCCATGGGGGGGGAGAAGGGGCCAACGTCCTGACTTTC
>-|TRBV24-1|TRBJ2-2|12|-
CATSEDDRELFF
TGTGCCACCAGTGAGGATGACAGGGAGCTGTTTTTT
>TRBD2|TRBV20-1|TRBJ2-2|16|few
CSARVLGLTNTGELFF
TGCAGTGCTAGAGTCCTGGGACTAACGAACACCGGGGAGCTGTTTTTT
>-|TRBV28|TRBJ2-7|15|many
CASSTPGNSVYEQYF
TGTGCCAGTAGTACCCCCGGTAACAGTGTGTACGAGCAGTACTTC
>-|TRBV10-3|TRBJ2-6|16|few
CAISEGLLSGANVLTF
TGTGCCATCAGTGAGGGACTCCTCTCTGGGGCCAACGTCCTGACTTTC
>-|TRBV5-1|TRBJ1-1|13|few
CASSLVGSSEAFF
TGCGCCAGCAGCTTGGTCGGGTCCTCTGAAGCTTTCTTT
>-|TRBV10-1|TRBJ2-3|14|many
CASSGRDHTDTQYF
TGCGCCAGCAGTGGCCGGGACCACACAGATACGCAGTATTTT
>-|TRBV20-1|TRBJ1-4|13|-
CSARGGDNEKLFF
TGCAGTGCTAGGGGGGGGGACAATGAAAAACTGTTTTTT
>TRBD1|TRBV3-1|TRBJ2-5|15|many
CASSQQGATSETQYF
TGTGCCAGCAGCCAACAGGGGGCGACCTCAGAGACCCAGTACTTC
>TRBD2|TRBV5-1|TRBJ2-3|15|-
CASSNLAGSTDTQYF
TGCGCCAGCAGCAACCTAGCGGGGAGCACAGATACGCAGTATTTT
>TRBD1|TRBV7-9|TRBJ1-4|14|-
CASTRQGAIEKLFF
TGTGCCAGCACCCGACAGGGGGCTATTGAAAAACTGTTTTTT
>-|TRBV6-1|TRBJ1-1|14|few
CASSYRDRDTEAFF
TGTGCCAGCAGCTACAGGGATAGGGACACTGAAGCTTTCTTT
>-|TRBV20-1|TRBJ2-5|12|many
CSAREGAETQYF
TGCAGTGCTAGGGAGGGAGCGGAGACCCAGTACTTC
>-|TRBV20-1|TRBJ2-7|14|-
CSASAGLGVYEQYF
TGCAGTGCTAGTGCGGGGTTAGGGGTCTACGAGCAGTACTTC
>-|TRBV20-1|TRBJ2-3|15|few
CSARDASLVTDTQYF
TGCAGTGCTAGAGATGCTAGCCTAGTCACAGATACGCAGTATTTT
>TRBD2|TRBV6-1|TRBJ2-1|15|-
CASSEEQGGYNEQFF
TGTGCCAGCAGTGAAGAGCAGGGAGGGTACAATGAGCAGTTCTTC
>-|TRBV19|TRBJ1-2|16|many
CASSPRQETANWGYTF
TGTGCCAGTAGTCCCCGCCAGGAGACCGCTAACTGGGGCTACACCTTC
>TRBD2|TRBV3-1|TRBJ2-1|16|-
CASRNAGGGAGVEQFF
TGTGCCAGCAGGAATGCCGGCGGGGGGGCGGGGGTTGAGCAGTTCTTC
>-|TRBV9|TRBJ2-2|15|few
CASSVAGGFTGELFF
TGTGCCAGCAGCGTAGCTGGGGGGTTCACCGGGGAGCTGTTTTTT
>-|TRBV5-1|TRBJ2-2|13|many
CASMDSNTGELFF
TGCGCCAGTATGGACTCGAACACCGGGGAGCTGTTTTTT
>-|TRBV27|TRBJ1-2|13|-
CASSEGSIYGYTF
TGTGCCAGCAGTGAAGGGAGTATCTATGGCTACACCTTC
>-|TRBV11-2|TRBJ1-2|12|many
CASSLAAYGYTF
TGTGCCAGCAGCTTAGCCGCTTATGGCTACACCTTC
>-|TRBV7-2|TRBJ1-4|15|many
CASSLLGAANEKLFF
TGTGCCAGCAGCTTATTAGGGGCGGCTAATGAAAAACTGTTTTTT